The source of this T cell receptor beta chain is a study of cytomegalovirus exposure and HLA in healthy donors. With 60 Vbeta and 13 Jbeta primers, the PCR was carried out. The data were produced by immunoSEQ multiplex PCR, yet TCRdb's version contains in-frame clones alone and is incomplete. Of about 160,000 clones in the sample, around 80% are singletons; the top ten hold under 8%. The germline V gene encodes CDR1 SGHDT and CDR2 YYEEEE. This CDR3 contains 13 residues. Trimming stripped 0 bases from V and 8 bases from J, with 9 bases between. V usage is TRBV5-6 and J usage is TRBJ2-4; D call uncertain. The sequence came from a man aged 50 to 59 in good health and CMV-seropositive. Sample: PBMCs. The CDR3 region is CASSLEITDIQYF. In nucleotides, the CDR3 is TGTGCCAGCAGCTTGGAGATTACGGACATTCAGTACTTC.